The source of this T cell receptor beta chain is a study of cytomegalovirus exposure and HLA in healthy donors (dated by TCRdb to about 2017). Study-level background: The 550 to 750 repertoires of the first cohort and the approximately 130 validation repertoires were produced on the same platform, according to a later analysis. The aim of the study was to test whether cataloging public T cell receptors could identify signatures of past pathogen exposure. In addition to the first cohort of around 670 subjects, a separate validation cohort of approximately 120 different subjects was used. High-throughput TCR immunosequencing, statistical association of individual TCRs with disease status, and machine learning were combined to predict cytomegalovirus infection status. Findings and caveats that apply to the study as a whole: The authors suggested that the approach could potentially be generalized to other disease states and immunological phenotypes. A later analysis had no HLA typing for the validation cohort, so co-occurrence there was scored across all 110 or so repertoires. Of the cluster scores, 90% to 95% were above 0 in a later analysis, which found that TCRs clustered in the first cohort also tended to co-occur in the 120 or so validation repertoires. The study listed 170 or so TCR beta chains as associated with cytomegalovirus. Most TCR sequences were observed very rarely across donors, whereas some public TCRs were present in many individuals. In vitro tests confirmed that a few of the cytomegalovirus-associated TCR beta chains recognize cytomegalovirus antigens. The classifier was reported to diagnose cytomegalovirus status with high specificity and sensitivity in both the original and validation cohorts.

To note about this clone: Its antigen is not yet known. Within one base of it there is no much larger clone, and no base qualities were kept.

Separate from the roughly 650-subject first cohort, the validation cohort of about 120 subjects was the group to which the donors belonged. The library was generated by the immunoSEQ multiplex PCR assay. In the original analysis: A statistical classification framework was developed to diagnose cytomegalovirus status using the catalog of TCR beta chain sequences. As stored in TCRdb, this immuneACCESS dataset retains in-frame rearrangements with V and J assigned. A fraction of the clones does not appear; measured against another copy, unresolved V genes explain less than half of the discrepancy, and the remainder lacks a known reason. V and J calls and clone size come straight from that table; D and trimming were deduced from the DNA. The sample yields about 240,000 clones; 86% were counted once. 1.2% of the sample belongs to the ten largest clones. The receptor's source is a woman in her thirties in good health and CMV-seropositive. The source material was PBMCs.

Read as DNA, the sequence is TGCGCCAGCAGCGCGGCAGGGGGTTCCTACGAGCAGTACTTC. Its translation reads: CASSAAGGSYEQYF. Rearrangement joined TRBV5-1 to TRBJ2-7; TRBD1 matches 7 bases in the middle. CDR1 and CDR2 (SGHRS, YFSETQ) derive from the germline V gene. The CDR3 spans 14 residues, from the cysteine through the phenylalanine. Solely the CDR3 DNA is kept, with 42 bases framed from the first base. V ends up 4 bases short and J 1 base short, with an unmatched junction base count of 5.